This T cell receptor (beta chain) was documented in a study of T cell responses to AZD1222 COVID-19 vaccine. Whole-study findings and limits: Spike-specific TCR breadth and depth both grew after two AZD1222 doses. AZD1222 recipients seropositive at baseline numbered only 5 or 6. White British ancestry dominated among donors, who included more females, and clonal diversity was possibly underestimated.

The CDR3 covers 16 residues. Unmatched junction bases numbered 8, after V lost 1 base and J lost 7 bases. The germline V gene has CDR1 LGHDT and CDR2 YNNKEL (reference sequence). Assay used: immunoSEQ multiplex PCR; TCRdb lists only in-frame clones, some missing. The repertoire has under 150,000 clones, roughly nine tenths of them found once; the top ten carry around 7.5%. A word on this clone: What it binds is not known.

This clonotype was obtained from an adult in good health. The source material was peripheral blood, sampled on day 0 of AZD1222 vaccination. The V and J genes are TRBV3-1 (or the pseudogene TRBV3-2) and TRBJ2-7; 12 bases are shared with TRBD2. The DNA for the CDR3 is TGTGCCAGCAGCCAAGGCACCGGGACTAGCGGGCGGGAGCAGTACTTC. Translated: CASSQGTGTSGREQYF.